The sequence of this T cell receptor beta chain was determined in a study of blood T cell repertoires in COVID-19. CDR3 length equals 14 residues. Germline loops: CDR1 SGDLS, CDR2 YYNGEE. The ends lost 0 bases at V and 9 bases at J; junction bases unmatched: 4. Assay: immunoSEQ multiplex PCR; the TCRdb copy retains only in-frame clones and omits some. The sample lists approximately 52,000 clones, around four fifths occurring once. This receptor was obtained from a woman older than 75 with acute or convalescent COVID-19. The chain uses TRBV9 and TRBJ2-3, with 10 bases aligning to TRBD2. The source material was peripheral blood. The CDR3 region has the DNA TGTGCCAGCAGCGTAGAAACTAGCGGGGACACGCAGTATTTT. Its protein product is CASSVETSGDTQYF.